This TCR beta chain emerged from a study of CXCR3-negative and CXCR3-positive naive CD8 T cells. Study-level results: Much lower diversity was found in memory CD8+ cells, while both naive subsets had comparably high diversity. For CXCR3-positive naive cells, TRB CDR3s were more hydrophobic than those of CXCR3-negative naive cells.

Per the germline V gene, CDR1 is MDHEN and CDR2 is SYDVKM. CDR3 length equals 14 residues. With regard to this clonotype: The antigen is undetermined.

The libraries of TRB cDNA were constructed through 5' RACE using UMI labels. TCRdb reanalyzed the 5' RACE reads, giving one entry per CDR3 protein sequence and no DNA. Its clone listing holds around 150,000 distinct CDR3 sequences. Naive CD8+ T cells carried a CD45RO-CCR7+CD27+CD95- phenotype. J is TRBJ2-2 and V is TRBV28; TCRdb indicates TRBD1, and absent DNA this call remains unverified. The sequenced material came from naive CXCR3+ CD8+ T cells from blood. Subset described: CD45RO-CCR7+CD27+CD95- naive CD8+ T cells expressing CXCR3 (TNR3+). This TCR was sampled from a human donor in good health. Some clones in this sample may be carry-over from other donors' samples. The CDR3: CASRGRGGPGELFF.